This TCR beta chain was sequenced for a study of blood T cell repertoires in COVID-19. Across the study: PBMCs, B-cell-depleted T cells, or T cells were the source of the cDNA or gDNA that made up the material.

V was pared by 6 bases and J by 0 bases, with 8 bases between. Germline V CDR1 and CDR2: MDHEN, SYDVKM. The CDR3 sequence is 13 residues long. This clone was observed a few times. The repertoire was sequenced with immunoSEQ multiplex PCR; TCRdb's copy has only in-frame clones and lacks some. The sample includes under 200,000 clones, roughly 80% of them seen just once. This TCR was recovered from a woman aged 40-49 years with acute or convalescent COVID-19. Sequenced: peripheral blood. This chain links TRBV28 with TRBJ1-1, with D possibly matching TRBD1 (6 bases). The CDR3: CASRNRVNTEAFF. For the CDR3, the DNA is TGTGCCAGCAGAAACAGGGTGAACACTGAAGCTTTCTTT.